This T cell receptor beta chain was found in a study of liver allograft versus peripheral blood T cells. Study details: Graft-liver T cell receptor repertoires were compared against recipient peripheral blood repertoires.

By frequency in the sample, this clonotype is medium-sized. The antigen is undetermined. MiXCR, run by TCRdb on the reads, gives a single entry per CDR3 protein. The data hold around 810 distinct CDR3 sequences, with 13% to 15% observed a single time. General study points: Inside liver allografts, T cell receptor repertoires reportedly diverged from the repertoires found in peripheral blood.

CDR1 is SGDLS and CDR2 is YYNGEE in the germline V gene. There are 14 residues in the CDR3. V was clipped by 0 bases and J by 2 bases, with 8 bases between them. The chain recombines TRBV9 with TRBJ1-2; tentatively, D is TRBD1 (5 bases). The clonotype originates from a human patient who had a liver transplant. T cells may partly derive from the graft donor. The CDR3 DNA is TGTGCCAGCAGCGTAGCCGGGGCCAACTATGGCTACACCTTC. The encoded protein is CASSVAGANYGYTF.